A selection of T cell receptor beta chains follows, all from one sample in a study of cytomegalovirus exposure and HLA in healthy donors. Assay: immunoSEQ multiplex PCR; the TCRdb copy retains only in-frame clones and omits some. This table holds about 78,000 clones, approximately 80% found once. Sequencing was carried out using PBMCs. These receptors all come from a woman between 50 and 59 years old in good health and CMV-seropositive. Each CDR3 is given with its conserved first and last residue. The D gene is left open where the match is weak. For some rows the clone size is stated as once, few or many, or as a class when expanded; others skip it.

TGTGCCAGCAGCTTAGGGACAGGGTCCTACAATGAGCAGTTCTTC | CASSLGTGSYNEQFF | TRBV11-1 | TRBD1 | TRBJ2-1 | -
TGTGCCACCAGCACCTCAGGGGTCAGACATAATTCACCCCTCCACTTT | CATSTSGVRHNSPLHF | TRBV15 | - | TRBJ1-6 | -
TGTGCCAGCAGTGGGACTGACTCCTACAATGAGCAGTTCTTC | CASSGTDSYNEQFF | TRBV2 | - | TRBJ2-1 | -
TGTGCTAGTGGCCCCCGGGAAACCTACGAGCAGTACTTC | CASGPRETYEQYF | TRBV12-5 | - | TRBJ2-7 | -
TGTGCCAGCAGTAGGACAGGGAGCTCCTACGAGCAGTACTTC | CASSRTGSSYEQYF | TRBV2 | TRBD1 | TRBJ2-7 | -
TGTGCGCAACAGGCGGGCAGGGGGTTTGGCTATGGCTACACCTTC | CAQQAGRGFGYGYTF | TRBV30 | TRBD1 | TRBJ1-2 | -
TGTGCCAGCAGCTCGGGGACAGGAATCCCCAACACTGAAGCTTTCTTT | CASSSGTGIPNTEAFF | TRBV7-3 | TRBD1 | TRBJ1-1 | once
TGTGCCAGCTCACCCCGGGACAGTTGGGAGCAGTACTTC | CASSPRDSWEQYF | TRBV18 | TRBD1 | TRBJ2-7 | -
TGTGCCAGTAGTCCCGAAAATGGGAATCTTCTAGGGGGACTGAACACTGAAGCTTTCTTT | CASSPENGNLLGGLNTEAFF | TRBV19 | - | TRBJ1-1 | -
TGTGCCAGCAGTTATGTCACAGATACGCAGTATTTT | CASSYVTDTQYF | TRBV7-9 | - | TRBJ2-3 | -
TGTGCCAGCAGCCGAGACACCCACACTGAAGCTTTCTTT | CASSRDTHTEAFF | TRBV5-5 | - | TRBJ1-1 | -
TGCGCCAGCAGCTTGGCCCGGGAAAACATTCAGTACTTC | CASSLARENIQYF | TRBV5-1 | - | TRBJ2-4 | -
TGTGCCAGCTCACCACGGGACAGGGCGACCGGGGAGCTGTTTTTT | CASSPRDRATGELFF | TRBV18 | TRBD1 | TRBJ2-2 | -
TGCGCCAGCAGCGTGGGACAGACGACGTTTCAAGAGACCCAGTACTTC | CASSVGQTTFQETQYF | TRBV5-1 | TRBD1 | TRBJ2-5 | -
TGCGCCAGCAGTACTGACTCAAGCACAGATACGCAGTATTTT | CASSTDSSTDTQYF | TRBV10-1 | - | TRBJ2-3 | once
TGTGCCAGCAGCCAAGATGGGAGCCAAGAGACCCAGTACTTC | CASSQDGSQETQYF | TRBV4-2 | - | TRBJ2-5 | -
TGTGCCAGCAGTGGTGACTTACACAATGAGCAGTTCTTC | CASSGDLHNEQFF | TRBV2 | - | TRBJ2-1 | -
TGTGCCAGCAGCGTGGTGAAGGGGGTCACTGAAGCTTTCTTT | CASSVVKGVTEAFF | TRBV9 | - | TRBJ1-1 | -
TGTGCCAGTAGTATAAGGACAGGGAGTCCCTACGAGCAGTACTTC | CASSIRTGSPYEQYF | TRBV19 | TRBD1 | TRBJ2-7 | -
TGTGCCAGCAGCCTCCTAGCGGGGACAAGCTACGAGCAGTACTTC | CASSLLAGTSYEQYF | TRBV14 | TRBD2 | TRBJ2-7 | -
TGTGCCAGCAGTGCCCGACAGATCGAAAAACTGTTTTTT | CASSARQIEKLFF | TRBV2 | - | TRBJ1-4 | few
TGCGCCAGCAGCCCCCTGGGACTAGCTGAGACCCAGTACTTC | CASSPLGLAETQYF | TRBV5-1 | TRBD2 | TRBJ2-5 | once
TGTGCCAGCAGTACCGCCCAGTGGAGCTCCTACGAGCAGTACTTC | CASSTAQWSSYEQYF | TRBV6-5 | - | TRBJ2-7 | -
TGTGCCAGCAGCTTACTGGTTACGGCCTACAATGAGCAGTTCTTC | CASSLLVTAYNEQFF | TRBV7-2 | - | TRBJ2-1 | -
TGTGCCTGGGGACAGGGTGGAACTGAAGCTTTCTTT | CAWGQGGTEAFF | TRBV30 | TRBD1 | TRBJ1-1 | once
TGCGCCAGCAGCCTGCAAGGGACAGGGGTAACTAGCGGGGGAATCACAGATACGCAGTATTTT | CASSLQGTGVTSGGITDTQYF | TRBV5-1 | - | TRBJ2-3 | -
TGTGCCAGCAGCTTAGGGGCCGGGACAGGGCTGCCATATGGCTACACCTTC | CASSLGAGTGLPYGYTF | TRBV7-8 | TRBD1 | TRBJ1-2 | -
TGTGCCAGCAGGCCACGCCAGGATCGGGCAGGGCCCACAGATACGCAGTATTTT | CASRPRQDRAGPTDTQYF | TRBV2 | - | TRBJ2-3 | -
TGCGCCAGCAGCTTGGACGGGACTAAACCAGATACGCAGTATTTT | CASSLDGTKPDTQYF | TRBV5-1 | TRBD2 | TRBJ2-3 | -
TGTGCCAGCAGCTCAAGACAGGGGCAATCCTATGGCTACACCTTC | CASSSRQGQSYGYTF | TRBV7-9 | TRBD1 | TRBJ1-2 | -
TGTGCCAGCAGTGAAATACTGGGGACAGGGAGGAGGACTGAAGCTTTCTTT | CASSEILGTGRRTEAFF | TRBV2 | TRBD1 | TRBJ1-1 | once
TGTGCCAGCAGGGCTTTAGCGGGAGAGACCGGGGAGCTGTTTTTT | CASRALAGETGELFF | TRBV6-1 | TRBD2 | TRBJ2-2 | -
TGTGCCAGCAGCTTGGTATGGGACTCTGAAGCTTTCTTT | CASSLVWDSEAFF | TRBV11-2 | - | TRBJ1-1 | -
TGTGCCAGCAGCGCGGTGGACAGCCCAAATCAGCCCCAGCATTTT | CASSAVDSPNQPQHF | TRBV9 | - | TRBJ1-5 | -
TGTGCCAGCAGCTTTCAAACCGGGGGGACGTGGACCGGGGAGCTGTTTTTT | CASSFQTGGTWTGELFF | TRBV7-6 | TRBD2 | TRBJ2-2 | once
TGTGCCAGCAGTACACTGGCGGGACTCACAGATACGCAGTATTTT | CASSTLAGLTDTQYF | TRBV7-2 | - | TRBJ2-3 | -
TGCGCCAGCAGCCAAGATGCGGGCAGGTCGCTGCACTACACCTTC | CASSQDAGRSLHYTF | TRBV4-1 | - | TRBJ1-2 | -
TGTGCCAGCACCGGGACAGGGTCATTGAACACTGAAGCTTTCTTT | CASTGTGSLNTEAFF | TRBV2 | TRBD1 | TRBJ1-1 | -
TGCGCCAGCAGCCTTTTAACGGGGGGCTACGAGCAGTACTTC | CASSLLTGGYEQYF | TRBV5-1 | TRBD2 | TRBJ2-7 | -
TGTGCCAGCAGCTTAGCAGGGGGAGCCTCTGGAAACACCATATATTTT | CASSLAGGASGNTIYF | TRBV7-8 | - | TRBJ1-3 | -
TGTGCCAGTAGTTCCCTAAGGACAGGGGGATCCTACAATGAGCAGTTCTTC | CASSSLRTGGSYNEQFF | TRBV19 | TRBD1 | TRBJ2-1 | -
TGTGCCAGCATGAGGGTTAGCAATCAGCCCCAGCATTTT | CASMRVSNQPQHF | TRBV6-1 | - | TRBJ1-5 | few
TGTGCCAGCTCACCGGGCCGAGGGTCCACTGAAGCTTTCTTT | CASSPGRGSTEAFF | TRBV18 | - | TRBJ1-1 | few
TGTGCCAGCAGTGGCGTGGGGACAGGGCCTCGTCGGGGAAACACCATATATTTT | CASSGVGTGPRRGNTIYF | TRBV6-1 | TRBD1 | TRBJ1-3 | -
TGTGCCAGCAGCTTAGATGCTAGCGGGGTCTACGAGCAGTACTTC | CASSLDASGVYEQYF | TRBV7-2 | TRBD2 | TRBJ2-7 | -
TGTGCCAGCAGTGAATCCAGGGGAAAAGAGACCCAGTACTTC | CASSESRGKETQYF | TRBV2 | - | TRBJ2-5 | -
TGTGCCAGCAGCCCCACCGGACAGGGCCTCTACGAGCAGTACTTC | CASSPTGQGLYEQYF | TRBV6-5 | TRBD1 | TRBJ2-7 | few
TGTGCCAGCAGTTTTGGCCGGGCAGGGGGGTCCCGCAATCAGCCCCAGCATTTT | CASSFGRAGGSRNQPQHF | TRBV27 | TRBD1 | TRBJ1-5 | -
TGTGCCAGCAGCCGCGCTAGCGGAGGCACAGATACGCAGTATTTT | CASSRASGGTDTQYF | TRBV9 | TRBD2 | TRBJ2-3 | -
TGCGCCAGCAGTCCGACAGGGGTGAACACTGAAGCTTTCTTT | CASSPTGVNTEAFF | TRBV5-1 | TRBD1 | TRBJ1-1 | -
TGTGCCAGCAGCTTAGAAGACAGTTATTCACCCCTCCACTTT | CASSLEDSYSPLHF | TRBV7-9 | - | TRBJ1-6 | -
TGTGCCAGCAGTGACGCGACAGCGAGCTCTGGAAACACCATATATTTT | CASSDATASSGNTIYF | TRBV6-1 | - | TRBJ1-3 | -
TGTGCTAGCAGCTTAAGGACAGAGAACACCGGGGAGCTGTTTTTT | CASSLRTENTGELFF | TRBV7-7 | - | TRBJ2-2 | -